These T cell receptor beta chains were read from a single sample in a study of cytomegalovirus exposure and HLA in healthy donors. Here immunoSEQ multiplex PCR was the method, and the copy in TCRdb shows in-frame clones only, minus some. The sample includes roughly 180,000 clones, 65% to 85% of them seen just once. Sequenced input: PBMCs. All receptors derive from a young woman in good health and CMV-seropositive. CDR3s include the opening cysteine and the closing phenylalanine or tryptophan. A D gene is named only where the DNA matches it firmly. Size is stated for part of the rows, as once, few or many counts, or as a class when the clone is expanded.

D gene: TRBD1; J gene: TRBJ2-7; V gene: TRBV4-3; clone size: NA; CDR3 protein: CASSLHRGPSYEQYF; CDR3 DNA: TGCGCCAGCAGCCTTCACAGGGGGCCCTCCTACGAGCAGTACTTC
D gene: TRBD2; J gene: TRBJ2-1; V gene: TRBV27; clone size: NA; CDR3 protein: CASSPLLAVYNEQFF; CDR3 DNA: TGTGCCAGCAGTCCACTACTAGCGGTATACAATGAGCAGTTCTTC
D gene: TRBD1; J gene: TRBJ1-1; V gene: TRBV6-5; clone size: NA; CDR3 protein: CASSYAGTANTEAFF; CDR3 DNA: TGTGCCAGCAGTTACGCCGGGACAGCGAACACTGAAGCTTTCTTT
D gene: TRBD1; J gene: TRBJ1-5; V gene: TRBV5-1; clone size: NA; CDR3 protein: CASRLGTVDNQPQHF; CDR3 DNA: TGCGCCAGCAGACTAGGGACAGTAGATAATCAGCCCCAGCATTTT
D gene: TRBD1; J gene: TRBJ1-2; V gene: TRBV18; clone size: NA; CDR3 protein: CASSPYRGREGYTF; CDR3 DNA: TGTGCCAGCTCACCATACAGGGGGCGAGAAGGCTACACCTTC
D gene: NA; J gene: TRBJ2-2; V gene: TRBV6-1; clone size: NA; CDR3 protein: CASRSSARVSGELFF; CDR3 DNA: TGTGCCAGCAGATCATCAGCGAGGGTGTCCGGGGAGCTGTTTTTT
D gene: TRBD2; J gene: TRBJ2-1; V gene: TRBV4-3; clone size: once; CDR3 protein: CASSQEPSGHNEQFF; CDR3 DNA: TGCGCCAGCAGCCAAGAGCCTAGCGGGCACAATGAGCAGTTCTTC
D gene: NA; J gene: TRBJ1-1; V gene: TRBV29-1; clone size: NA; CDR3 protein: CSVVSGNTEAFF; CDR3 DNA: TGCAGCGTTGTGTCGGGGAACACTGAAGCTTTCTTT
D gene: TRBD1; J gene: TRBJ2-7; V gene: TRBV5-4; clone size: NA; CDR3 protein: CASRIGTERSYEQYF; CDR3 DNA: TGTGCCAGCAGGATCGGGACAGAACGCTCCTACGAGCAGTACTTC
D gene: NA; J gene: TRBJ2-7; V gene: TRBV10-3; clone size: NA; CDR3 protein: CAISEFPADSYEQYF; CDR3 DNA: TGTGCCATCAGTGAGTTCCCAGCGGACTCCTACGAGCAATACTTC
D gene: NA; J gene: TRBJ1-1; V gene: TRBV10-1; clone size: NA; CDR3 protein: CASSESGQGYGNTEAFF; CDR3 DNA: TGCGCCAGCAGTGAGTCGGGGCAGGGGTATGGTAACACTGAAGCTTTCTTT
D gene: TRBD2; J gene: TRBJ2-5; V gene: TRBV7-9; clone size: NA; CDR3 protein: CASRGTSAQETQYF; CDR3 DNA: TGTGCCAGCAGAGGGACTAGCGCTCAAGAGACCCAGTACTTC
D gene: NA; J gene: TRBJ1-1; V gene: TRBV6-5; clone size: NA; CDR3 protein: CASSPRLSDTEAFF; CDR3 DNA: TGTGCCAGCAGTCCTCGACTTTCGGACACTGAAGCTTTCTTT
D gene: NA; J gene: TRBJ2-5; V gene: TRBV5-4; clone size: NA; CDR3 protein: CASSLPGRGAETQYF; CDR3 DNA: TGTGCCAGCAGCTTACCGGGACGGGGGGCGGAGACCCAGTACTTC
D gene: NA; J gene: TRBJ1-2; V gene: TRBV6-6; clone size: few; CDR3 protein: CASSSRDSVPYGYTF; CDR3 DNA: TGTGCCAGCAGTAGCCGGGACTCGGTTCCGTATGGCTACACCTTC
D gene: NA; J gene: TRBJ1-2; V gene: TRBV7-2; clone size: NA; CDR3 protein: CASSTVRGGQEYGYTF; CDR3 DNA: TGTGCCAGCAGCACCGTCCGGGGGGGGCAAGAGTACGGCTACACCTTC
D gene: TRBD1; J gene: TRBJ2-7; V gene: TRBV27; clone size: NA; CDR3 protein: CASSFTRDRGYEQYF; CDR3 DNA: TGTGCCAGCAGTTTTACACGGGACAGGGGCTACGAGCAGTACTTC
D gene: TRBD1; J gene: TRBJ2-3; V gene: TRBV23-1; clone size: NA; CDR3 protein: CAGGQGDGGTDTQYF; CDR3 DNA: TGCGCCGGGGGACAGGGGGATGGGGGCACAGATACGCAGTATTTT
D gene: TRBD2; J gene: TRBJ2-3; V gene: TRBV4-2; clone size: NA; CDR3 protein: CASSQEDGGADTQYF; CDR3 DNA: TGTGCCAGCAGCCAGGAGGACGGGGGGGCAGATACGCAGTATTTT
D gene: TRBD1; J gene: TRBJ2-2; V gene: TRBV6-1; clone size: NA; CDR3 protein: CASSRQGSGELFF; CDR3 DNA: TGTGCCAGCAGCCGACAGGGGTCCGGGGAGCTGTTTTTT
D gene: TRBD1; J gene: TRBJ2-7; V gene: TRBV5-1; clone size: NA; CDR3 protein: CASSAYGQGMNEQYF; CDR3 DNA: TGCGCCAGCAGCGCCTACGGACAGGGGATGAACGAGCAGTACTTC
D gene: TRBD2; J gene: TRBJ2-5; V gene: TRBV27; clone size: NA; CDR3 protein: CASTKWRGAETQYF; CDR3 DNA: TGTGCCAGCACCAAATGGCGGGGGGCCGAGACCCAGTACTTC
D gene: NA; J gene: TRBJ2-2; V gene: TRBV27; clone size: NA; CDR3 protein: CASSLSQGFGELFF; CDR3 DNA: TGTGCCAGCAGTTTATCGCAGGGCTTCGGGGAGCTGTTTTTT
D gene: NA; J gene: TRBJ2-7; V gene: TRBV10-1; clone size: NA; CDR3 protein: CASSEKGTGPQYF; CDR3 DNA: TGCGCCAGCAGTGAAAAGGGAACAGGGCCGCAGTACTTC
D gene: TRBD2; J gene: TRBJ2-1; V gene: TRBV27; clone size: once; CDR3 protein: CASSLSLAGGVVNEQFF; CDR3 DNA: TGTGCCAGCAGTTTATCGCTAGCGGGGGGGGTGGTCAATGAGCAGTTCTTC
D gene: TRBD2; J gene: TRBJ2-2; V gene: TRBV10-1; clone size: NA; CDR3 protein: CASSRLAVNTGELFF; CDR3 DNA: TGCGCCAGCAGCCGACTAGCGGTCAACACCGGGGAGCTGTTTTTT